These T cell receptor beta chains were read from a single sample in a study of naive and memory T cell subsets. TCRdb reprocessed the UMI-ligation and nested PCR reads with MiXCR, giving one entry per CDR3 protein. The profile shows approximately 140,000 distinct CDR3 sequences, under 25% of them singletons. Input material: naive CD8+ T cells from blood. These receptors came from a human donor in good health. The CDR3 runs from the conserved cysteine through the conserved F or W. The D gene is left open where the match is weak. Size values are once, few and many counts, or a class for expanded clones, and some rows have none.

abundance	d_gene	j_gene	v_gene	CDR3aa	CDR3nt
few	.	TRBJ1-2	TRBV20-1	CSARATGYTF	TGCAGTGCTAGGGCTACAGGCTACACCTTC
.	TRBD1	TRBJ1-4	TRBV6-5	CASRTGVVEKLFF	TGTGCCAGCAGGACAGGGGTGGTTGAAAAACTGTTTTTT
few	.	TRBJ1-1	TRBV10-2	CASSVGVEAFF	TGCGCCAGCAGTGTCGGTGTCGAAGCTTTCTTT
.	TRBD1	TRBJ2-5	TRBV27	CASSFGQGKTQYF	TGTGCCAGCAGTTTTGGACAGGGCAAGACCCAGTACTTC
.	TRBD1	TRBJ2-7	TRBV20-1	CSARGGTGHYEQYF	TGCAGTGCTAGAGGAGGGACAGGGCACTACGAGCAGTACTTC
.	.	TRBJ1-1	TRBV7-9	CAGRKDSTKAFF	TGTGCCGGCAGAAAGGATAGCACTAAAGCTTTCTTT
.	TRBD1	TRBJ1-1	TRBV11-2	CASSSTYRGIITEAFF	TGTGCCAGCAGCTCAACTTACAGGGGGATAATCACTGAAGCTTTCTTT
.	TRBD1	TRBJ2-5	TRBV6-2/TRBV6-3	CASSYSRHTDRVGQETQYF	TGTGCCAGCAGTTACTCCCGACATACGGACAGGGTAGGCCAAGAGACCCAGTACTTC
.	.	TRBJ2-5	TRBV4-1	CSSSQAFFVGGVHARETQYF	TGCTCCAGCAGCCAGGCCTTTTTCGTCGGAGGGGTTCATGCTCGGGAGACCCAGTACTTC
.	.	TRBJ2-4	TRBV11-2	CASSLRSTGAGKDIQYF	TGTGCCAGCAGCTTACGCTCCACAGGTGCAGGGAAGGACATTCAGTACTTC
.	.	TRBJ1-2	TRBV29-1	CSVEYRAEGYTF	TGCAGCGTTGAATACAGGGCAGAGGGCTACACCTTC
.	TRBD1	TRBJ1-4	TRBV7-9	CASSYPGQGRLNEKLFF	TGTGCCAGCAGCTACCCGGGACAGGGAAGGCTAAATGAAAAACTGTTTTTT
.	TRBD1	TRBJ2-1	TRBV6-5	CASSHGQDGYNEQFF	TGTGCCAGCAGCCATGGACAGGATGGGTACAATGAGCAGTTCTTC
few	TRBD1	TRBJ2-7	TRBV2	CASRTGERYEQYF	TGTGCCAGCCGGACAGGGGAGAGGTACGAGCAGTACTTC
few	.	TRBJ2-2	TRBV7-8	CASSLGVGDTGELFF	TGTGCCAGCAGCTTAGGGGTGGGGGACACCGGGGAGCTGTTTTTT
few	TRBD1	TRBJ1-1	TRBV30	CAWFGGTGVRSRREAFF	TGTGCCTGGTTTGGGGGGACAGGGGTCCGCTCACGGAGGGAAGCTTTCTTT
few	.	TRBJ2-7	TRBV12-3/TRBV12-4	CASSPRGPYEQYF	TGTGCCAGCAGCCCTAGGGGACCCTACGAGCAGTACTTC
.	.	TRBJ2-7	TRBV19	CASSIRAGAYEQYF	TGTGCCAGTAGTATTCGGGCAGGGGCCTACGAGCAGTACTTC
.	.	TRBJ1-2	TRBV6-5	CASSHGGTSNYGYTF	TGTGCCAGCAGTCACGGGGGGACCTCAAACTATGGCTACACCTTC
.	TRBD2	TRBJ2-1	TRBV11-2	CASSLLTSAVGEQFF	TGTGCCAGCAGCCTACTGACTAGCGCGGTTGGTGAGCAGTTCTTC
few	.	TRBJ2-7	TRBV28	CASSLQGWSYEQYF	TGTGCCAGCAGTTTACAGGGGTGGTCCTACGAGCAGTACTTC
.	.	TRBJ2-5	TRBV6-5	CASSTAGPGETQYF	TGTGCCAGCAGTACCGCGGGACCGGGGGAGACCCAGTACTTC
.	.	TRBJ2-5	TRBV29-1	CSVDITGQETQYF	TGCAGCGTTGACATAACAGGGCAGGAGACCCAGTACTTC
few	TRBD2	TRBJ2-1	TRBV4-1	CASSWSSGSRDEQFF	TGCGCCAGCAGCTGGAGTAGCGGGAGTAGGGATGAGCAGTTCTTC
few	TRBD2	TRBJ2-1	TRBV11-2	CASSLQRAGGPYNEQFF	TGTGCCAGCAGCTTACAGAGAGCGGGAGGGCCCTACAATGAGCAGTTCTTC
.	.	TRBJ2-1	TRBV28	CASSLDRVSYNEQFF	TGTGCCAGCAGTTTGGATAGAGTGTCCTACAATGAGCAGTTCTTC
few	.	TRBJ1-1	TRBV6-5	CASSYVGSMNTEAFF	TGTGCCAGCAGTTACGTGGGGAGTATGAACACTGAAGCTTTCTTT
.	.	TRBJ1-4	TRBV28	CASSFPSEAGEKLFF	TGTGCCAGCAGTTTCCCGTCGGAGGCGGGTGAAAAACTGTTTTTT
few	.	TRBJ2-6	TRBV9	CASSSYSGANVLTF	TGTGCCAGCAGCTCGTATTCGGGGGCCAACGTCCTGACTTTC
.	TRBD2	TRBJ2-7	TRBV2	CASRAGGRVEQYF	TGTGCCAGCAGGGCGGGCGGGAGAGTCGAGCAGTACTTC
.	.	TRBJ1-5	TRBV6-1	CASSLGIERPQHF	TGTGCCAGCAGTTTGGGGATCGAGCGGCCCCAGCATTTT